This note documents a single T cell receptor beta chain sequence. The antigen is unknown. These data belong to a study of T cell repertoires in cytomegalovirus infection. In the study overall: Researchers turned to recently identified HLA-C-restricted CMV epitopes as well as well-studied HLA-B-restricted ones.

Study results and caveats: CMV-specific HLA-C-restricted TCR beta clonotypes dominated the ex vivo response.

TCRdb analysed the reads with MiXCR anew, one entry per CDR3 protein. The table lists 900,000 to 950,000 distinct CDR3 sequences, approximately 31% of them singletons. The CDR3 contains 16 residues. Germline CDR1 and CDR2: SQVTM and ANQGSEA. After removal of 6 bases from V and 1 base from J, the junction contained 13 bases not matched to a gene. This sequence joins TRBV29-1 and TRBJ1-1; 8 bases map to TRBD1. This TCR was sampled from a human donor in good health (CMV status not recorded). Some clones in this sample may be carry-over from other donors' samples. Sequenced here: cultured CD8+ T cells from PBMCs, sampled from culture after CMV antigen stimulation. The CDR3 DNA is TGCAGCGTAACTACCCAGACAGGGGAAGGGAACACTGAAGCTTTCTTT. It codes for CSVTTQTGEGNTEAFF.